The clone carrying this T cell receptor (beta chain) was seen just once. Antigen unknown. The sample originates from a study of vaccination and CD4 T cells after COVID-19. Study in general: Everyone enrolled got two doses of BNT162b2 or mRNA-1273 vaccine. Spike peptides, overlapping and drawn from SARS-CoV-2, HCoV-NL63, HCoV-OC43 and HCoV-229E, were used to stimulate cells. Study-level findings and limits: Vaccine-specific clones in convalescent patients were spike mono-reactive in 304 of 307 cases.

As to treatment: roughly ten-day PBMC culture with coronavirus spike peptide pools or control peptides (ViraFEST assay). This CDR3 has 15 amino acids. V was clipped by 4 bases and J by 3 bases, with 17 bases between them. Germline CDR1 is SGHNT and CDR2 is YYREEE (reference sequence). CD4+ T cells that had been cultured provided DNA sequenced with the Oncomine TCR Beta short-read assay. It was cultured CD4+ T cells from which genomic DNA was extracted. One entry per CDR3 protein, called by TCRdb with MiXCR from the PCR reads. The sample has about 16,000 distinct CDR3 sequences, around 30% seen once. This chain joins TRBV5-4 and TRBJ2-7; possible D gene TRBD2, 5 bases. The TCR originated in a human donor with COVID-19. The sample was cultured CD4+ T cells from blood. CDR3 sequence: CASSHAPPGDYEQYF. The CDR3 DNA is TGTGCCAGCAGCCATGCACCTCCCGGGGACTACGAGCAGTACTTC.